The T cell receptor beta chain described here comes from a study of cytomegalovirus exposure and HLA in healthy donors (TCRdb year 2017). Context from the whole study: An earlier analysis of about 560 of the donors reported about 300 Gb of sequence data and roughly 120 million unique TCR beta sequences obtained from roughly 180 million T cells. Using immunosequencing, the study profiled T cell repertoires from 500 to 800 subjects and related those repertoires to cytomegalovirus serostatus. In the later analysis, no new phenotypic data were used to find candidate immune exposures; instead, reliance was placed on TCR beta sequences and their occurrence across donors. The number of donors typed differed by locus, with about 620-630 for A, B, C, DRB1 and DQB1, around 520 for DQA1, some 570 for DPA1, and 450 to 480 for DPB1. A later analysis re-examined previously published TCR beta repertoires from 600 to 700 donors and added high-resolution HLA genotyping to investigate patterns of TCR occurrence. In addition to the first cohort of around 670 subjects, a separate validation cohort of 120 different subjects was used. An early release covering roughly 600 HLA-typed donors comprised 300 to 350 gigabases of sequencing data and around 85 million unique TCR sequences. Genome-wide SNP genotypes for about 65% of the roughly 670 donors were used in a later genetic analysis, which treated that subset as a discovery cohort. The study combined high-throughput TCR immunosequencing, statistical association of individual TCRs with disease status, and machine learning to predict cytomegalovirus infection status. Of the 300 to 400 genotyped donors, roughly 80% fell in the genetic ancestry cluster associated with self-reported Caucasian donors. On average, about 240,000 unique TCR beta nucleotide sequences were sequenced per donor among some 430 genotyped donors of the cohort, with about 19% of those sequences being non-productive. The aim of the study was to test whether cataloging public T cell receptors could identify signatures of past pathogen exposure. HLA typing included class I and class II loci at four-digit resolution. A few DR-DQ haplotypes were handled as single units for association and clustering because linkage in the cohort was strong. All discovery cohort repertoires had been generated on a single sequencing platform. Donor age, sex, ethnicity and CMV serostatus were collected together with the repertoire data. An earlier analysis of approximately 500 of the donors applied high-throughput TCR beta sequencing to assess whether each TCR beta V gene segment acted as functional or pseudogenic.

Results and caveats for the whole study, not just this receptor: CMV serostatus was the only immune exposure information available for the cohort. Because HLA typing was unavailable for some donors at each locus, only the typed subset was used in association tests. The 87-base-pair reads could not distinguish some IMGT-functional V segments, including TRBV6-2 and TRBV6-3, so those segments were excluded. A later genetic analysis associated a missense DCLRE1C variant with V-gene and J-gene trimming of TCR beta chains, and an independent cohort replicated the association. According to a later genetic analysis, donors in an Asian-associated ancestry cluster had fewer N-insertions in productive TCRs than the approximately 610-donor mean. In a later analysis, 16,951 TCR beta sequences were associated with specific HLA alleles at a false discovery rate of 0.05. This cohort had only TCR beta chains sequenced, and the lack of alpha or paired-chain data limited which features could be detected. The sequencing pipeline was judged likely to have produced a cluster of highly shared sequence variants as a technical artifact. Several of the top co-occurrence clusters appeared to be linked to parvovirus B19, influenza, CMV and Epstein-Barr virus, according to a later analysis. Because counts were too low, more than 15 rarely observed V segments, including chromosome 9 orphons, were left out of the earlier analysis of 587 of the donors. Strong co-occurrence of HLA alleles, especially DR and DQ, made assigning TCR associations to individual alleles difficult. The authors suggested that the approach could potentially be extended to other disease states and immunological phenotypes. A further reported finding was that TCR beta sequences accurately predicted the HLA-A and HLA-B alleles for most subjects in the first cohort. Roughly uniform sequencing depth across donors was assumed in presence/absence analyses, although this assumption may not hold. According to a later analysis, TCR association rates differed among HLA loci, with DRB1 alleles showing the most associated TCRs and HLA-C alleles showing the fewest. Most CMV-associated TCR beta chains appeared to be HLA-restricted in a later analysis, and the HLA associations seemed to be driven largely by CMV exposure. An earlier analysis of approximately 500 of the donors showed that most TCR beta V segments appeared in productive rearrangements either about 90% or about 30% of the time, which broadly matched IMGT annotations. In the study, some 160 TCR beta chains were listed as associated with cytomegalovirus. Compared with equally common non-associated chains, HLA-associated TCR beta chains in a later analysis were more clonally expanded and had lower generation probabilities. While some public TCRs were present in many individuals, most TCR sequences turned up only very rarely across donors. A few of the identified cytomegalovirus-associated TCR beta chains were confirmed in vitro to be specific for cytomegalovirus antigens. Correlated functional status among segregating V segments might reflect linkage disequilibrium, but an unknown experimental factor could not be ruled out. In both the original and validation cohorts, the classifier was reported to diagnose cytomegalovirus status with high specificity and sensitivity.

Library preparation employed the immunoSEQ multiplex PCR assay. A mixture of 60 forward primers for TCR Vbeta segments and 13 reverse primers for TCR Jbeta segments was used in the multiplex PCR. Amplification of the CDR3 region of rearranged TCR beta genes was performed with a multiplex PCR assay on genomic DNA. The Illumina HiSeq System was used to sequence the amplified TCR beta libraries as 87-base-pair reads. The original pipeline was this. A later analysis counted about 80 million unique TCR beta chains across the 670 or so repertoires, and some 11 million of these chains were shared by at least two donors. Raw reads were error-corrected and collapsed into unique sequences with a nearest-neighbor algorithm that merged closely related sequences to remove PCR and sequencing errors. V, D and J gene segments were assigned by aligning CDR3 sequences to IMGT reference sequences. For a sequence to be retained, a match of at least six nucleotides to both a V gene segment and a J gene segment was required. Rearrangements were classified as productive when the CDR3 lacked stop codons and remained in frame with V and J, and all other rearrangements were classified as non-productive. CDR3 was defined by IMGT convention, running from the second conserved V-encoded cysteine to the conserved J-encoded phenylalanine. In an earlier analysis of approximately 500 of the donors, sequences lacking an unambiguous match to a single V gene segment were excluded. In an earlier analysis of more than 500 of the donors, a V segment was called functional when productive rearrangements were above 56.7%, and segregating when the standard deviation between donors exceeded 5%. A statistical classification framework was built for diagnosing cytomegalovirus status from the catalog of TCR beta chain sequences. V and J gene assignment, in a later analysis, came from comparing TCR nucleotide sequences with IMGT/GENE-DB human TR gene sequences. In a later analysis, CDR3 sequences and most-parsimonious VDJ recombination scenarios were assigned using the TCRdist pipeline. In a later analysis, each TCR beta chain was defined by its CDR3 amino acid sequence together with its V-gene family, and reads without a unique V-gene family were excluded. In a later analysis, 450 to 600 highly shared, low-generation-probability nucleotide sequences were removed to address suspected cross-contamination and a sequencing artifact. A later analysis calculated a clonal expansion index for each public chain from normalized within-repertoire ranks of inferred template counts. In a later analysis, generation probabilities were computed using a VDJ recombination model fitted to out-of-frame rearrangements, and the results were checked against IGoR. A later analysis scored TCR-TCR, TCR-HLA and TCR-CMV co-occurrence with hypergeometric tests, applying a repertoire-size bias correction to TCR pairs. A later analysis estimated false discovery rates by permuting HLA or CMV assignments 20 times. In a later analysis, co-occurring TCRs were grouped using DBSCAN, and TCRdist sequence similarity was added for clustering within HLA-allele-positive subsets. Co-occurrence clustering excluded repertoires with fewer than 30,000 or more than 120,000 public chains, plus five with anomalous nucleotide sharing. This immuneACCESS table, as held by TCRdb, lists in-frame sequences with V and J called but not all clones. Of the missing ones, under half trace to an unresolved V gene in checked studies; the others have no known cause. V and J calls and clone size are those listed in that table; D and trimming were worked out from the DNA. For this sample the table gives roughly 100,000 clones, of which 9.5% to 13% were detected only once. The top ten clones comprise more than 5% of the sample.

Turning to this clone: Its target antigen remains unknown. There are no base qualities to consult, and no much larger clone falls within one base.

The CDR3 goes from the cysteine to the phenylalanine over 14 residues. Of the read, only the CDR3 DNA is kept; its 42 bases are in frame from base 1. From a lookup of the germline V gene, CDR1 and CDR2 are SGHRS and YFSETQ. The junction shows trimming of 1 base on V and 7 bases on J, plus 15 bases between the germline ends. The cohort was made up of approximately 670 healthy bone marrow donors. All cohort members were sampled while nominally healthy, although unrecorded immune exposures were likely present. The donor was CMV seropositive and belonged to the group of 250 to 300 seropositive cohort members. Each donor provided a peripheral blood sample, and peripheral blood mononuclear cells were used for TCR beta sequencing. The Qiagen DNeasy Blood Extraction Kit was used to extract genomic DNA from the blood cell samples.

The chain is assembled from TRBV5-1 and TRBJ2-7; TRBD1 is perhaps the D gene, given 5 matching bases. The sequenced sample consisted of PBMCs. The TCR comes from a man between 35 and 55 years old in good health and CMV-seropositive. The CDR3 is CASSLPTAPGEQYF. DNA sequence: TGCGCCAGCAGCTTGCCGACAGCCCCTGGGGAGCAGTACTTC.